The present entry profiles one TCR beta chain with its context. Its antigen is not yet known. Nothing much larger sits one base from this clone, and base qualities are not available. This record comes from a study of T cells of healthy individuals (dated by TCRdb to 2017 to 2018). Libraries came from 5' RACE. For sequencing, an Illumina MiSeq was employed. TCRdb reworked the public reads: Q25 trimming with fastp, MiXCR clone assembly, productive beta chains retained. Rows with a matching CDR3 protein are joined into one entry that keeps the most common DNA and genes. Across this sample there are about 82,000 distinct CDR3 sequences, with more than 4.5% seen only once. The ten largest clonotypes hold approximately 8% of the sample. The germline V gene (reference sequence) sets CDR1 to DFQATT and CDR2 to SNEGSKA. Between the V and J ends, shortened by 3 bases and 1 base respectively, the junction contains 9 bases. Including cysteine and phenylalanine, the CDR3 has 13 amino acids. Of all the DNA, just the CDR3 is kept, 39 bases in frame from base 1.

The chain is encoded by TRBV20-1 joined to TRBJ1-1; the D gene remains uncertain. This clonotype was sampled from a female donor in good health. The CDR3 corresponds to CSASVQWNTEAFF. The DNA is TGCAGTGCTAGTGTCCAGTGGAACACTGAAGCTTTCTTT.